These T cell receptor beta chains were read from a single sample in a study of OX40 agonist ivuxolimab in advanced cancers. TCRdb keeps only in-frame clones here, not all; method: immunoSEQ multiplex PCR. The table lists about 50,000 clones, approximately 86% of them singletons, with more than 13% in the top ten. The sample in question was CD4+ or CD8+ T cells sorted from blood, obtained in a trial of the OX40 agonist ivuxolimab. These receptors were taken from an adult with an advanced solid tumor such as melanoma, head and neck, liver or kidney cancer. Each CDR3 is given with its conserved first and last residue. Fields, in order: D gene, clone size, J gene, V gene, CDR3 protein, CDR3 DNA. The D gene is left open where the match is weak. Clone size is given for some rows only: seen once, a few or many times, or a class if the clone is expanded.

d_call: .
clone_size: few
j_call: TRBJ2-7
v_call: TRBV28
cdr3_aa: CASAPPGHSYEQYF
cdr3_nt: TGTGCCAGCGCCCCTCCGGGACACTCCTACGAGCAGTACTTC

d_call: .
clone_size: .
j_call: TRBJ1-5
v_call: TRBV9
cdr3_aa: CATSPHRPGDQPQHF
cdr3_nt: TGTGCCACCAGCCCGCATCGGCCGGGGGATCAGCCCCAGCATTTT

d_call: TRBD1
clone_size: .
j_call: TRBJ2-4
v_call: TRBV10-2
cdr3_aa: CASSFWDSKNIQYF
cdr3_nt: TGCGCCAGCAGTTTCTGGGACAGCAAAAACATTCAGTACTTC

d_call: TRBD1
clone_size: .
j_call: TRBJ1-2
v_call: TRBV6-5
cdr3_aa: CASSGTGDGYTF
cdr3_nt: TGTGCCAGCAGTGGGACAGGGGATGGCTACACCTTC

d_call: .
clone_size: .
j_call: TRBJ2-1
v_call: TRBV6-1
cdr3_aa: CASSAAGSYNEQFF
cdr3_nt: TGTGCCAGCAGTGCTGCAGGGTCCTACAATGAGCAGTTCTTC

d_call: .
clone_size: .
j_call: TRBJ1-5
v_call: TRBV19
cdr3_aa: CASSFSRTASNQPQHF
cdr3_nt: TGTGCCAGTAGTTTTTCCAGGACGGCTAGCAATCAGCCCCAGCATTTT

d_call: .
clone_size: .
j_call: TRBJ1-2
v_call: TRBV7-9
cdr3_aa: CASSLEGGGYGYTF
cdr3_nt: TGTGCCAGCAGCTTAGAGGGCGGCGGGTATGGCTACACCTTC

d_call: .
clone_size: .
j_call: TRBJ2-7
v_call: TRBV5-1
cdr3_aa: CASRDVSYEQYF
cdr3_nt: TGCGCCAGCCGGGACGTCTCGTACGAGCAGTACTTC

d_call: .
clone_size: .
j_call: TRBJ2-3
v_call: TRBV11-2
cdr3_aa: CASSFEDTQYF
cdr3_nt: TGTGCCAGCAGCTTCGAAGATACGCAGTATTTT

d_call: .
clone_size: .
j_call: TRBJ2-6
v_call: TRBV19
cdr3_aa: CASSNSPSGANVLTF
cdr3_nt: TGTGCCAGTAGTAACAGCCCCTCTGGGGCCAACGTCCTGACTTTC

d_call: TRBD2
clone_size: .
j_call: TRBJ2-1
v_call: TRBV5-4
cdr3_aa: CASTRGGGGDEQFF
cdr3_nt: TGTGCCAGCACCCGCGGGGGGGGTGGAGATGAGCAGTTCTTC

d_call: .
clone_size: .
j_call: TRBJ2-5
v_call: TRBV7-9
cdr3_aa: CASSLGTLPPQETQYF
cdr3_nt: TGTGCCAGCAGCTTGGGGACTTTACCCCCCCAAGAGACCCAGTACTTC

d_call: TRBD1
clone_size: .
j_call: TRBJ1-5
v_call: TRBV4-3
cdr3_aa: CASSLTDRAEDQPQHF
cdr3_nt: TGCGCCAGCAGCCTTACGGACAGGGCGGAGGATCAGCCCCAGCATTTT

d_call: .
clone_size: .
j_call: TRBJ1-1
v_call: TRBV30
cdr3_aa: CAWSVAGGTEAFF
cdr3_nt: TGTGCCTGGAGTGTGGCGGGGGGGACTGAAGCTTTCTTT

d_call: .
clone_size: few
j_call: TRBJ2-1
v_call: TRBV9
cdr3_aa: CASSPGELGGYNEQFF
cdr3_nt: TGTGCCAGCAGCCCAGGAGAACTAGGCGGCTACAATGAGCAGTTCTTC

d_call: TRBD1
clone_size: .
j_call: TRBJ2-6
v_call: TRBV6-5
cdr3_aa: CASSLGTAGANVLTF
cdr3_nt: TGTGCCAGCAGTTTAGGGACAGCGGGGGCCAACGTCCTGACTTTC

d_call: TRBD2
clone_size: .
j_call: TRBJ2-2
v_call: TRBV19
cdr3_aa: CASSITVQRGSVRELFF
cdr3_nt: TGTGCCAGTAGTATTACTGTCCAGCGGGGAAGCGTCAGGGAGCTGTTTTTT

d_call: .
clone_size: .
j_call: TRBJ1-2
v_call: TRBV19
cdr3_aa: CASSINPTRDPNYGYTF
cdr3_nt: TGTGCCAGTAGTATAAATCCGACTAGGGATCCTAACTATGGCTACACCTTC

d_call: .
clone_size: .
j_call: TRBJ2-7
v_call: TRBV27
cdr3_aa: CASSTSSYEQYF
cdr3_nt: TGTGCCAGCAGTACGAGCTCCTACGAGCAGTACTTC

d_call: TRBD2
clone_size: .
j_call: TRBJ2-1
v_call: TRBV6-4
cdr3_aa: CASSDAPGTSRNEQFF
cdr3_nt: TGTGCCAGCAGTGACGCTCCCGGGACTAGCCGTAATGAGCAGTTCTTC

d_call: TRBD2
clone_size: .
j_call: TRBJ2-3
v_call: TRBV18
cdr3_aa: CASSPDLAGGSDTQYF
cdr3_nt: TGTGCCAGCTCACCAGACCTAGCGGGGGGGTCAGATACGCAGTATTTT

d_call: .
clone_size: .
j_call: TRBJ2-7
v_call: TRBV27
cdr3_aa: CASGYRPTSSYEQYF
cdr3_nt: TGTGCCAGCGGATACAGGCCAACAAGCTCCTACGAGCAGTACTTC

d_call: .
clone_size: .
j_call: TRBJ2-5
v_call: TRBV2
cdr3_aa: CASSDAQETQYF
cdr3_nt: TGTGCCAGCAGTGATGCCCAAGAGACCCAGTACTTC

d_call: .
clone_size: .
j_call: TRBJ2-7
v_call: TRBV7-2
cdr3_aa: CASSLGGQSSYEQYF
cdr3_nt: TGTGCCAGCAGCTTAGGAGGACAGAGCTCCTACGAGCAGTACTTC

d_call: .
clone_size: .
j_call: TRBJ2-1
v_call: TRBV6-1
cdr3_aa: CASTDLSSYNEQFF
cdr3_nt: TGTGCCAGCACTGACTTGAGCTCCTACAATGAGCAGTTCTTC

d_call: TRBD2
clone_size: .
j_call: TRBJ2-7
v_call: TRBV4-3
cdr3_aa: CASSHTSGGAEQYF
cdr3_nt: TGCGCCAGCAGCCATACTAGCGGGGGGGCGGAGCAGTACTTC

d_call: .
clone_size: once
j_call: TRBJ2-5
v_call: TRBV7-9
cdr3_aa: CASSLAGRETQYF
cdr3_nt: TGTGCCAGCAGCTTAGCGGGGAGAGAGACCCAGTACTTC

d_call: .
clone_size: .
j_call: TRBJ2-7
v_call: TRBV15
cdr3_aa: CATSRVQDSSYEQYF
cdr3_nt: TGTGCCACCAGCAGAGTACAGGATAGCTCCTACGAGCAGTACTTC

d_call: .
clone_size: .
j_call: TRBJ2-2
v_call: TRBV5-6
cdr3_aa: CASSWGGVNTGELFF
cdr3_nt: TGTGCCAGCAGCTGGGGTGGGGTGAACACCGGGGAGCTGTTTTTT

d_call: .
clone_size: .
j_call: TRBJ2-7
v_call: TRBV14
cdr3_aa: CASSQERTLSAEQYF
cdr3_nt: TGTGCCAGCAGCCAAGAAAGGACACTCTCCGCCGAGCAGTACTTC

d_call: .
clone_size: once
j_call: TRBJ2-7
v_call: TRBV29-1
cdr3_aa: CSVAYKPYEQYF
cdr3_nt: TGCAGCGTTGCTTACAAACCCTACGAGCAGTACTTC

d_call: TRBD2
clone_size: .
j_call: TRBJ2-1
v_call: TRBV5-4
cdr3_aa: CASSSGTSGGQYNEQFF
cdr3_nt: TGTGCCAGCAGCTCCGGGACTAGCGGGGGGCAGTACAATGAGCAGTTCTTC

d_call: TRBD1
clone_size: .
j_call: TRBJ1-1
v_call: TRBV29-1
cdr3_aa: CSVTTASGGGLNTEAFF
cdr3_nt: TGCAGCGTTACCACAGCCTCAGGGGGCGGGTTGAACACTGAAGCTTTCTTT

d_call: .
clone_size: .
j_call: TRBJ2-3
v_call: TRBV10-1
cdr3_aa: CASSDNPYSTDTQYF
cdr3_nt: TGCGCCAGCAGTGACAACCCCTACAGCACAGATACGCAGTATTTT

d_call: .
clone_size: .
j_call: TRBJ1-3
v_call: TRBV4-2
cdr3_aa: CASSPEGGEPNGGNTIYF
cdr3_nt: TGTGCCAGCAGCCCGGAGGGTGGGGAACCTAACGGAGGAAACACCATATATTTT

d_call: .
clone_size: .
j_call: TRBJ2-5
v_call: TRBV4-3
cdr3_aa: CASSQLLDVQETQYF
cdr3_nt: TGCGCCAGCAGCCAATTACTAGACGTCCAAGAGACCCAGTACTTC

d_call: .
clone_size: .
j_call: TRBJ2-7
v_call: TRBV7-9
cdr3_aa: CASSLAGAAYEQYF
cdr3_nt: TGTGCCAGCAGCCTGGCAGGGGCCGCCTACGAGCAGTACTTC

d_call: TRBD1
clone_size: .
j_call: TRBJ2-5
v_call: TRBV5-4
cdr3_aa: CASSLRTGEETQYF
cdr3_nt: TGTGCCAGCAGCCTACGGACAGGGGAAGAGACCCAGTACTTC

d_call: .
clone_size: .
j_call: TRBJ1-3
v_call: TRBV2
cdr3_aa: CASTDTGNTIYF
cdr3_nt: TGTGCCAGCACAGATACCGGAAACACCATATATTTT

d_call: .
clone_size: .
j_call: TRBJ2-7
v_call: TRBV4-3
cdr3_aa: CASSPYYSDSSSYEQYF
cdr3_nt: TGCGCCAGCAGCCCCTACTACTCGGACAGTTCCTCCTACGAGCAGTACTTC

d_call: .
clone_size: .
j_call: TRBJ2-6
v_call: TRBV15
cdr3_aa: CATSRSLTSGANVLTF
cdr3_nt: TGTGCCACCAGCAGGAGCCTTACCTCTGGGGCCAACGTCCTGACTTTC

d_call: .
clone_size: once
j_call: TRBJ1-2
v_call: TRBV7-9
cdr3_aa: CASSHPLIGVYGYTF
cdr3_nt: TGTGCCAGCAGCCACCCCCTGATCGGGGTTTATGGCTACACCTTC

d_call: .
clone_size: .
j_call: TRBJ1-2
v_call: TRBV27
cdr3_aa: CASTPGAGYGYTF
cdr3_nt: TGTGCCAGCACCCCTGGGGCGGGCTATGGCTACACCTTC

d_call: TRBD1
clone_size: .
j_call: TRBJ1-4
v_call: TRBV11-2
cdr3_aa: CASSETGGGEKLFF
cdr3_nt: TGTGCCAGCAGCGAAACAGGGGGAGGAGAAAAACTGTTTTTT

d_call: TRBD1
clone_size: once
j_call: TRBJ2-2
v_call: TRBV30
cdr3_aa: CAWDRGSSITGELFF
cdr3_nt: TGTGCCTGGGACAGGGGATCTTCGATCACCGGGGAGCTGTTTTTT

d_call: TRBD1
clone_size: .
j_call: TRBJ2-6
v_call: TRBV5-8
cdr3_aa: CASSILAGTGAGANVLTF
cdr3_nt: TGTGCCAGCAGCATTCTAGCCGGGACAGGGGCTGGGGCCAACGTCCTGACTTTC

d_call: .
clone_size: once
j_call: TRBJ2-7
v_call: TRBV4-1
cdr3_aa: CASSPLSSQLSYEQYF
cdr3_nt: TGCGCCAGCAGCCCTCTCTCGTCCCAGCTCTCCTACGAGCAGTACTTC

d_call: .
clone_size: .
j_call: TRBJ1-2
v_call: TRBV30
cdr3_aa: CAWSSGVGLSGYTF
cdr3_nt: TGTGCCTGGAGCTCCGGGGTGGGCCTAAGTGGCTACACCTTC

d_call: TRBD1
clone_size: .
j_call: TRBJ2-2
v_call: TRBV14
cdr3_aa: CASSHGQEMNTGELFF
cdr3_nt: TGTGCCAGCAGCCACGGACAGGAGATGAACACCGGGGAGCTGTTTTTT

d_call: TRBD2
clone_size: .
j_call: TRBJ2-3
v_call: TRBV27
cdr3_aa: CASSVAGGHTDTQYF
cdr3_nt: TGTGCCAGCAGCGTAGCGGGGGGGCACACAGATACGCAGTATTTT

d_call: .
clone_size: .
j_call: TRBJ2-3
v_call: TRBV5-1
cdr3_aa: CASSPPTAGPDTDTQYF
cdr3_nt: TGCGCCAGCAGCCCTCCGACAGCTGGTCCTGACACAGATACGCAGTATTTT

d_call: .
clone_size: .
j_call: TRBJ1-1
v_call: TRBV19
cdr3_aa: CASSLGRGNTEAFF
cdr3_nt: TGTGCCAGTAGCCTGGGCAGGGGGAACACTGAAGCTTTCTTT

d_call: .
clone_size: .
j_call: TRBJ2-7
v_call: TRBV19
cdr3_aa: CASSSRTDLSYEQYF
cdr3_nt: TGTGCCAGTAGTTCCCGGACAGATCTATCCTACGAGCAGTACTTC

d_call: .
clone_size: medium-sized
j_call: TRBJ2-7
v_call: TRBV6-1
cdr3_aa: CASRDSSYEQYF
cdr3_nt: TGTGCCAGCAGGGACAGTTCCTACGAGCAGTACTTC